This TCR beta chain was found in a study of shared clonotypes between healthy human individuals. Study results and limitations: Relative to memory subsets, naive subsets generally showed larger estimated richness.

Per germline, CDR1 KGHSH and CDR2 LQKENI. Germline trimming cut 3 bases from V and 2 bases from J; bases unmatched to any gene: 3. The CDR3 totals 15 residues. Naive CD8 cells were CD45RO-negative, positively selected for CCR7, excluding terminally differentiated effector memory CD45RA+ cells. On this clone: Its antigen remains unknown.

The table came from immunoSEQ multiplex PCR; TCRdb's copy has only in-frame clones and leaves some out. Among millions of clones listed, approximately 94% were seen once. Specimen: naive CD8+ T cells sorted from blood. The sequence derives from a man younger than 30 in good health. This sequence joins TRBV18 and TRBJ2-1; TRBD2 matches at 8 bases. The DNA of the CDR3 is TGTGCCAGCTCACCCGTCGGGGGGGCCTACAATGAGCAGTTCTTC. Its translation is CASSPVGGAYNEQFF.